This is a list of T cell receptor beta chains from one sample in a study of T cell responses to AZD1222 COVID-19 vaccine. Here immunoSEQ multiplex PCR was the method, and the copy in TCRdb shows in-frame clones only, minus some. Among about 89,000 clones listed, approximately 89% were seen once. The material was peripheral blood, obtained on day 0 of MenACWY control vaccination. The receptors come from an adult in good health. Each CDR3 is given with its conserved first and last residue. The D gene is left open where the match is weak. Size is omitted from some rows. Given values are once, few, many or a class for expanded clones.

CDR3	DNA	V	size	D	J
CASSPREGVGNQPQHF	TGTGCCAGCAGCCCTCGTGAGGGAGTGGGGAATCAGCCCCAGCATTTT	TRBV5-5	NA	NA	TRBJ1-5
CASSLAPGLDYGYTF	TGTGCCAGCAGCTTAGCCCCGGGATTGGACTATGGCTACACCTTC	TRBV7-2	NA	NA	TRBJ1-2
CAISRGHSSYNEQFF	TGTGCCATCAGTCGCGGGCATAGCTCCTACAATGAGCAGTTCTTC	TRBV10-3	NA	NA	TRBJ2-1
CASTEEGLNNEQFF	TGTGCCAGCACCGAGGAGGGACTCAACAATGAGCAGTTCTTC	TRBV2	NA	NA	TRBJ2-1
CATKDRALRETEAFF	TGTGCCACCAAAGACAGGGCGCTCCGTGAGACTGAAGCTTTCTTT	TRBV7-9	NA	TRBD1	TRBJ1-1
CASSPRDRHWVNYGYTF	TGTGCCAGCAGCCCCCGGGACAGGCATTGGGTTAACTATGGCTACACCTTC	TRBV7-3	NA	TRBD1	TRBJ1-2
CASSGGTGGSYNSPLHF	TGTGCCAGCAGTGGGGGGACAGGGGGCTCCTATAATTCACCCCTCCACTTT	TRBV2	NA	TRBD1	TRBJ1-6
CASSFWAEPRQPQHF	TGTGCCAGCAGTTTTTGGGCGGAGCCCAGGCAGCCCCAGCATTTT	TRBV28	NA	NA	TRBJ1-5
CASSLAGTDSYEQYF	TGTGCCAGCAGCTTGGCCGGGACAGACTCCTACGAGCAGTACTTC	TRBV5-4	once	TRBD1	TRBJ2-7
CASSLDPPGAIGHTQYF	TGTGCCAGCAGCTTAGATCCACCAGGGGCAATAGGGCATACGCAGTATTTT	TRBV11-3	NA	NA	TRBJ2-3
CASSYSKTGSSYEQYF	TGTGCCAGCAGTTACTCCAAGACAGGATCCTCCTACGAGCAGTACTTC	TRBV6-5	NA	NA	TRBJ2-7
CASIQTGREKLFF	TGTGCCAGCATCCAGACAGGGAGAGAAAAACTGTTTTTT	TRBV7-9	NA	TRBD1	TRBJ1-4
CASSLRIGPRYGYTF	TGTGCCAGCAGCTTAAGGATAGGGCCTCGGTATGGCTACACCTTC	TRBV7-2	NA	NA	TRBJ1-2
CASRDTNHNSPLHF	TGCGCCAGCAGGGACACGAATCATAATTCACCCCTCCACTTT	TRBV5-1	NA	NA	TRBJ1-6
CATNQPDRGPGYTF	TGTGCCACCAACCAGCCGGACAGGGGGCCGGGCTACACCTTC	TRBV24-1	NA	TRBD1	TRBJ1-2
CATSGTSGNTDTQYF	TGTGCCACCTCCGGGACTAGCGGGAACACAGATACGCAGTATTTT	TRBV24-1	NA	TRBD2	TRBJ2-3
CASSPSRQNEKLFF	TGTGCCAGCTCACCAAGTAGGCAGAATGAAAAACTGTTTTTT	TRBV18	NA	NA	TRBJ1-4
CASSFRVGEKLFF	TGTGCCAGCAGTTTCAGGGTGGGGGAAAAACTGTTTTTT	TRBV27	NA	NA	TRBJ1-4
CASSPPSSYEQYF	TGTGCCAGCAGCCCCCCAAGCTCCTACGAGCAGTACTTC	TRBV13	NA	NA	TRBJ2-7
CASSSLLAGDTDTQYF	TGTGCCAGCAGTTCATTACTAGCGGGAGACACAGATACGCAGTATTTT	TRBV5-4	NA	TRBD2	TRBJ2-3
CASSVDPAGELFF	TGTGCCAGCAGCGTAGACCCCGCCGGGGAGCTGTTTTTT	TRBV9	NA	NA	TRBJ2-2
CASSETGGTGELFF	TGTGCCAGCAGTGAGACAGGGGGCACCGGGGAGCTGTTTTTT	TRBV2	NA	TRBD1	TRBJ2-2
CASSQDVGGGGANVLTF	TGTGCCAGCAGCCAAGATGTAGGGGGCGGTGGGGCCAACGTCCTGACTTTC	TRBV3-1/TRBV3-2	NA	TRBD1	TRBJ2-6
CASSFGLAGGPTDTQYF	TGTGCCAGCAGCTTTGGACTAGCGGGGGGGCCAACAGATACGCAGTATTTT	TRBV7-9	NA	TRBD2	TRBJ2-3
CASSEWDRKAFF	TGTGCCAGCAGTGAATGGGACAGGAAAGCTTTCTTT	TRBV2	NA	TRBD1	TRBJ1-1
CASNLAGSSYEQYF	TGTGCCAGCAATCTAGCGGGGAGCTCCTACGAGCAGTACTTC	TRBV2	few	TRBD2	TRBJ2-7
CAINDRGSVYGYTF	TGTGCCATCAATGACAGGGGGAGTGTCTATGGCTACACCTTC	TRBV10-3	NA	TRBD1	TRBJ1-2
CASSEALRGPQETQYF	TGTGCCAGCAGTGAAGCGCTCAGGGGACCCCAAGAGACCCAGTACTTC	TRBV2	once	NA	TRBJ2-5
CASSLARPGKTGNTIYF	TGTGCCAGCAGCTTAGCGCGGCCAGGAAAGACTGGAAACACCATATATTTT	TRBV7-9	NA	NA	TRBJ1-3
CASSTSPGQRIGYTF	TGTGCCAGTAGCACATCACCGGGACAGAGAATCGGCTACACCTTC	TRBV19	NA	TRBD1	TRBJ1-2
CASSTGINQPQHF	TGCGCCAGCAGTACAGGGATCAATCAGCCCCAGCATTTT	TRBV10-1	NA	NA	TRBJ1-5
CASSQGGGTEAFF	TGTGCCAGCAGCCAAGGGGGCGGCACTGAAGCTTTCTTT	TRBV3-1/TRBV3-2	NA	NA	TRBJ1-1
CASSPAGDGGNTIYF	TGTGCCAGCTCACCAGCTGGGGACGGAGGAAACACCATATATTTT	TRBV18	NA	NA	TRBJ1-3